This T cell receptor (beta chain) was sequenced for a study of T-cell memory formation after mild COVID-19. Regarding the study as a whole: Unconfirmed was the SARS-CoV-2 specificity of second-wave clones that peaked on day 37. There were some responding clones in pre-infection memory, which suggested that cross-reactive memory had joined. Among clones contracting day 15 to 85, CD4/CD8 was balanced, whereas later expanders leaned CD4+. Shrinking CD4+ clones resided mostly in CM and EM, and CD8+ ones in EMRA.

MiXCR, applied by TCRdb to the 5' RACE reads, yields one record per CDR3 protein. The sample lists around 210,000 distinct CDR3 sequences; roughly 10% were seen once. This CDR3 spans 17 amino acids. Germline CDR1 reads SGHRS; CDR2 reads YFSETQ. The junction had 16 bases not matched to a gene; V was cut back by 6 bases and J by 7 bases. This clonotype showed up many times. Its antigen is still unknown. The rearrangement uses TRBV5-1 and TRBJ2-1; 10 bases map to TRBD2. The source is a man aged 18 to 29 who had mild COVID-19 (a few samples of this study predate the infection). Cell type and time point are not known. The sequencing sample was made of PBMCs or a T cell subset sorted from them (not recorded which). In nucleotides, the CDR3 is TGCGCCAGCACCGGAAGCGGGGGGGCGCCCATACAGAATGAGCAGTTCTTC. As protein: CASTGSGGAPIQNEQFF.